The table lists the clone carrying this T cell receptor (beta chain) with a count of one. The study profiled TCR beta VDJ and CDR3 using genomic DNA as template. TCRdb independently ran MiXCR on the reads; one entry per CDR3 protein. The sample holds a few hundred thousand distinct CDR3 sequences, under 65% seen once. The entry originates in a study of CD8+CD57+ T cells in acquired aplastic anemia. V dropped 8 bases and J dropped 3; count of bases not matched to a gene: 8. The CDR3 has 14 residues. Germline V gene data show CDR1 as WSHSY and CDR2 as SAAADI. The sequence came from a human donor in good health. The chain uses TRBV10-2 and TRBJ2-7, with TRBD2 matching over 9 bases. Sequences were obtained from sorted CD4+, CD8+, or CD8+CD57+ T cells (not recorded which) from PBMCs. The CDR3 here is CASAGTSSLYEQYF. The DNA of the CDR3 is TGCGCCAGCGCAGGGACTAGCTCGCTCTACGAGCAGTACTTC.